The clone carrying this TCR beta chain appeared a few times. Its specificity is unknown. The germline V gene encodes CDR1 SGDLS and CDR2 YYNGEE. The CDR3 extends over 17 amino acids. The V end was cut by 4 bases, the J end by 2 bases, with 20 bases between. This sample is part of a study of cytomegalovirus exposure and HLA in healthy donors. Broader study findings: Several of the most significant clusters appeared linked to common viral pathogens, based on a later analysis.

Primers included in the PCR were 60 Vbeta and 13 Jbeta primers. TCRdb's copy holds only in-frame clones and misses some; the assay was immunoSEQ multiplex PCR. The profile shows some 190,000 clones, around three quarters of them singletons. The sample consisted of PBMCs. The origin of this receptor is a woman in her 30s in good health and CMV-seronegative. The genes are TRBV9 and TRBJ2-3, with D tentatively TRBD2 (5 bases). CDR3 sequence reads: CASSPRTLVRDTDTQYF. The CDR3 DNA reads TGTGCCAGCAGCCCCAGAACTTTGGTTCGGGACACAGATACGCAGTATTTT.